The present T cell receptor beta chain was sequenced within a study of blood T cells in healthy people across ages. On the study more broadly: Every two T cells gave about one barcoded beta molecule via template switching.

V was shortened by 6 bases and J by 5 bases, with 13 bases between the two germline ends. This CDR3 region has 14 residues. The V gene's germline CDR1 is MNHEY and CDR2 SVGAGI. The use of a sample-barcoded 5' primer and a J-beta primer mix characterized a second PCR of roughly 7 to 11 cycles. TCRdb itself ran the 5' RACE reads through MiXCR, one entry per CDR3 protein. The table lists about 290,000 distinct CDR3 sequences, 25% to 30% of them singletons. The table lists this clonotype with a few counts. The material sequenced was blood. The receptor was isolated from a woman in her 70s in good health. The chain carries TRBV6-5 and TRBJ1-4; D remains unclear. The CDR3 coding sequence is TGTGCCAGCAGATCCTCCGCGCTAAATGAAAAACTGTTTTTT. Translating gives CASRSSALNEKLFF.